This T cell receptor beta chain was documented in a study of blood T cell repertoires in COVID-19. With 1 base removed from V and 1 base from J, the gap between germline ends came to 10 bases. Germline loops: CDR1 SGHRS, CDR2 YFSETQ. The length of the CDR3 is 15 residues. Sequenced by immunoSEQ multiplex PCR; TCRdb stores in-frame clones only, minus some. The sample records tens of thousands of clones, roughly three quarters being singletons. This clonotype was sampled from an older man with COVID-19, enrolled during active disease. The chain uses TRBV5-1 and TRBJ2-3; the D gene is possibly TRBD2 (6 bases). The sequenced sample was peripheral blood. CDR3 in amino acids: CASSLTSPRTDTQYF. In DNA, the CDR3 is TGCGCCAGCAGCTTGACTAGCCCTCGCACAGATACGCAGTATTTT.